Presented here are 25 T cell receptor beta chains from one specimen sequenced in a study of T-cell reconstitution after alpha-beta-depleted transplantation in children. Preparation of the TCRbeta library involved a method that used unique molecular identifiers. TCRdb processed the PCR reads anew with MiXCR; each CDR3 protein has one entry. Here the sample spans 280,000 or so distinct CDR3 sequences, around a tenth being singletons. Specimen: peripheral blood, collected 180 days after TCRalphabeta/CD19-depleted stem cell transplant. The receptors originated from a male patient between 2 and 10 years old who had a stem cell transplant for chronic granulomatous disease, so the T cells may come from the graft donor.

This clonotype was found many times. The rearrangement uses TRBV5-1 and TRBJ2-3, with 12 bases that match TRBD2. Trimming at V came to 4 bases and at J to 4 bases, leaving 10 bases not matched to a gene. The CDR3 extends over 17 amino acids. CDR1 and CDR2 from the germline V gene are SGHRS and YFSETQ. The CDR3 sequence: CASSLGLAGMPPDTQYF. The CDR3 DNA sequence: TGCGCCAGCAGCCTCGGACTAGCGGGAATGCCGCCAGATACGCAGTATTTT.

This clonotype was observed at least ten times. CDR3 region: CSVVRGLWTGELFF. In DNA form, the CDR3 reads TGCAGCGTCGTCCGGGGGCTGTGGACCGGGGAGCTGTTTTTT. The chain links TRBV29-1 to TRBJ2-2, with D possibly being TRBD1 or TRBD2 (6 bases each). The CDR3 runs to 14 residues. Germline V gene lookup returns CDR1 SQVTM and CDR2 ANQGSEA. The V end was cut by 6 bases, the J end by 5 bases, with 16 bases between.

This clonotype was counted many times. This sequence joins TRBV15 and TRBJ2-5; TRBD1 might be the D (6 bases). Germline-derived CDR1 and CDR2 are LNHNV and YYDKDF (reference sequence). This CDR3 region has 16 residues. Trimming left V 0 bases short and J 2 bases short, with 13 bases between. The CDR3 reads CATSRDQQGTQETQYF. The DNA for the CDR3 is TGTGCCACCAGCAGAGACCAACAGGGAACACAAGAGACCCAGTACTTC.

Note on this clonotype: A much larger clone is a single base away; this may be a read error. CDR3: CATRDGGSYEQYF. The CDR3 nucleotides are TGTGCCACCAGAGACGGTGGTAGCTACGAGCAGTACTTC. J is TRBJ2-7 and V is TRBV10-3; D uncertain. CDR3 length equals 13 residues. Germline loops: CDR1 ENHRY, CDR2 SYGVKD. Trimming cost V 10 bases and J 3 bases, with 16 bases left between them.

The table lists this clonotype with many counts. V gene TRBV18 combines with J gene TRBJ2-7, with 7 bases aligning to TRBD1. The CDR3 covers 13 residues. J was trimmed by 6 bases and V by 1 base; bases with no gene match: 3. The germline V gene encodes CDR1 KGHSH and CDR2 LQKENI. CDR3 DNA sequence: TGTGCCAGCTCACCACAGGGGGCGGGCGAGCAGTACTTC. Translating gives CASSPQGAGEQYF.

This clonotype was seen ten or more times. This chain links TRBV6-2 or TRBV6-3 with TRBJ2-2, with 9 bases that match TRBD1. CDR1 is MNHEY, CDR2 SVGEGT, per germline. V lost 5 bases to trimming and J lost 3 bases; unmatched junction nucleotides: 4. The CDR3 runs 15 residues. CDR3 amino acids: CASSATGGDTGELFF. CDR3 bases: TGTGCCAGCAGTGCGACAGGGGGGGACACCGGGGAGCTGTTTTTT.

The V and J genes are TRBV6-5 and TRBJ1-1, with 7 bases that match TRBD1. CDR1 and CDR2 from the germline V gene are MNHEY and SVGAGI. The CDR3 totals 16 residues. V gave up 3 bases and J gave up 6 bases; unmatched junction bases: 13. CDR3 region: CASSYRGQVRGAEAFF. The CDR3 DNA is TGTGCCAGCAGTTATCGAGGACAGGTTAGAGGTGCTGAAGCTTTCTTT.

This clonotype was observed many times. This chain joins TRBV27 and TRBJ2-6; 7 nucleotides agree with TRBD1. The junction had 7 bases not matched to a gene; V was cut back by 3 bases and J by 5 bases. The germline gives CDR1 MNHEY, CDR2 SMNVEV (reference sequence). This CDR3 spans 16 amino acids. CDR3 amino acids: CASSFLRGRWANVLTF. The CDR3 DNA is TGTGCCAGCAGTTTTTTGAGGGGGCGTTGGGCCAACGTCCTGACTTTC.

The chain employs TRBV6-1 and TRBJ2-3, with 9 bases matching TRBD2. The CDR3 sequence is 15 residues long. CDR1 is MNHNS and CDR2 is SASEGT in the germline V gene. V trimming: 10 bases; J trimming: 3 bases; junction bases outside the gene matches: 11. Here the CDR3 reads CATFGREGPTDTQYF. CDR3 DNA: TGTGCCACCTTTGGGCGGGAGGGCCCTACAGATACGCAGTATTTT.

This clonotype was seen ten or more times. V gene TRBV29-1 combines with J gene TRBJ2-1; 13 nucleotides agree with TRBD2. Germline CDR1 is SQVTM and CDR2 is ANQGSEA. This CDR3 has 15 residues. Trimming took 5 bases from V and 1 from J; bases not matched to a gene: 2. In nucleotides, the CDR3 is TGCAGCGTTCCGACTAGCGGGGGGTCCTACAATGAGCAGTTCTTC. This translates into CSVPTSGGSYNEQFF.

This clonotype was recorded many times. The chain joins TRBV18 to TRBJ1-2; 7 bases fit TRBD1. J gave up 8 bases and V 4 bases, and 7 bases lay outside the gene matches. The CDR3 totals 13 residues. Germline-derived CDR1 and CDR2 are KGHSH and LQKENI. The CDR3 sequence is CASSRGQVEGYTF. The CDR3 DNA sequence: TGTGCCAGCTCACGCGGACAGGTGGAAGGCTACACCTTC.

This clonotype was recorded many times. The chain is built from TRBV5-5 and TRBJ2-3, with TRBD2 matching 13 bases. With 4 bases clipped from V and 4 bases from J, the junction kept 12 bases outside the gene matches. CDR3 length: 18 residues. Germline-derived CDR1 and CDR2 are SGHKS and YYEKEE (reference sequence). The CDR3 DNA reads TGTGCCAGCAGCCCACTCCTACTAGCGGGAGGGGCTGCAGATACGCAGTATTTT. This translates into CASSPLLLAGGAADTQYF. Using reference TRBV5-5 and TRBJ2-3 for the parts outside the CDR3, the full variable domain is DAGVTQSPTHLIKTRGQQVTLRCSPISGHKSVSWYQQVLGQGPQFIFQYYEKEERGRGNFPDRFSARQFPNYSSELNVNALLLGDSALYLCASSPLLLAGGAADTQYFGPGTRLTVL.

This clonotype has ten or more counts. V gene TRBV12-3 or TRBV12-4 combines with J gene TRBJ2-3, with D perhaps TRBD1 (6 bases). Trimming cost V 5 bases and J 5 bases, with 11 bases left between them. CDR3 size: 13 residues. The CDR3 loop is CASSRDRRDTQYF. For the CDR3, the DNA is TGTGCCAGCAGTCGAGACAGGAGAGATACGCAGTATTTT.

The sample holds many counts of this clonotype. This chain joins TRBV29-1 and TRBJ2-1; D may be TRBD2 (5 bases). This CDR3 is built from 12 residues. Germline assignment: CDR1 SQVTM and CDR2 ANQGSEA. Between the trimmed V and J ends, which lost 5 bases and 4 bases, there was a span of 9 bases. The CDR3 nucleotides read TGCAGCGTTCCCTCGGGGTACAATGAGCAGTTCTTC. Translating it yields CSVPSGYNEQFF.

The sample holds many counts of this clonotype. The rearrangement links TRBV6-5 to TRBJ2-7; 8 bases align to TRBD1. The CDR3 length is 16 residues. The germline V gene encodes CDR1 MNHEY and CDR2 SVGAGI. J gave up 5 bases and V 0 bases, and 9 bases lay outside the gene matches. The CDR3 coding sequence is TGTGCCAGCAGTTACTCGAAAGGGCAGGGGGCACACGAGCAGTACTTC. This translates into CASSYSKGQGAHEQYF.

This clonotype has only a few counts. No DNA is shown, since the ends of the CDR3 on it are uncertain; the CDR3 is the one TCRdb lists. The V gene is TRBV2, the J gene TRBJ2-7; the table's TRBD1 call for D was not verified on the DNA. Inclusive of both ends, the CDR3 amounts to 14 amino acids. Looked up from germline, CDR1 is SNHLY and CDR2 is FYNNEI. CDR3 in amino acids: CASFRGRSSYEQYF.

The sample holds many counts of this clonotype. The chain carries TRBV6-1 and TRBJ1-6, with 8 bases matching TRBD1. With 9 bases clipped from V and 6 bases from J, the junction kept 4 bases outside the gene matches. The CDR3 contains 13 residues. CDR1 is MNHNS and CDR2 is SASEGT in the germline V gene. The DNA of the CDR3 is TGTGCCAGTAGGACAGGGCTTAATTCACCCCTCCACTTT. It is translated as CASRTGLNSPLHF.

This clonotype was counted ten times or more. The gene calls are TRBV12-3 or TRBV12-4 and TRBJ1-2; the D gene is possibly TRBD1 (6 bases). CDR3 size: 15 residues. V was cut by 1 base and J by 5 bases, with 14 bases left in between. The CDR3 DNA sequence: TGTGCCAGCAGTTTAGTTCGGGACACACCTTATGGCTACACCTTC. Residues: CASSLVRDTPYGYTF.

Many counts were recorded for this clonotype. The rearrangement links TRBV12-3 or TRBV12-4 to TRBJ2-1; D gene uncertain. Trimming left V 7 bases short and J 4 bases short, with 14 bases between. The CDR3 extends over 14 amino acids. The CDR3 reads CASIPARKYNEQFF. The CDR3 DNA reads as TGTGCCAGCATACCGGCTAGAAAATACAATGAGCAGTTCTTC.

This clonotype was detected many times. The chain uses TRBV20-1 and TRBJ2-1; TRBD2 agrees at 8 bases. Germline values: CDR1 DFQATT, CDR2 SNEGSKA (reference sequence). This CDR3 has 16 residues. V dropped 2 bases and J dropped 5; count of bases not matched to a gene: 11. CDR3 DNA: TGCAGTGCTAGATATAGAGAGCTCGGGGGGGACAATGAGCAGTTCTTC. The encoded protein is CSARYRELGGDNEQFF.

This clonotype was recorded at least ten times. The chain has TRBV12-3 or TRBV12-4 and TRBJ2-5; 14 bases are shared with TRBD2. The CDR3 spans 17 residues. J gave up 3 bases and V 6 bases, and 9 bases lay outside the gene matches. CDR3 DNA: TGTGCCAGCAGCCGACTAGCGGGAGGGCCGGTTGAAGAGACCCAGTACTTC. It encodes CASSRLAGGPVEETQYF.

About this clonotype: A junction boundary mismatches the germline segment, possibly from a read error. The chain combines TRBV2 with TRBJ2-7; 10 bases are a match to TRBD1. This CDR3 has 15 residues. Germline lookup yields CDR1 SNHLY and CDR2 FYNNEI. CDR3 coding DNA: TGTGCCAGCAGTGCAGGGACAGGGGCACCCTACGAGCAGTCCTTC. It specifies CASSAGTGAPYEQSF.

This clonotype has at least ten counts. The chain is built from TRBV7-6 and TRBJ2-7; D gene unclear. The length of the CDR3 is 14 residues. The ends were cut back, 5 bases at V and 0 bases at J, with 11 bases in the middle. Germline CDR1 is SGHVS and CDR2 is FNYEAQ. The CDR3 nucleotides read TGTGCCAGCAGCCGAGAGATGTTCTCCTACGAGCAGTACTTC. The encoded protein is CASSREMFSYEQYF.

In this sample, this clonotype turned up many times. The chain employs TRBV5-6 and TRBJ2-1, with 7 positions matching TRBD2. Germline-derived CDR1 and CDR2 are SGHDT and YYEEEE. The length of the CDR3 is 16 residues. Trimming cost V 4 bases and J 5 bases; bases outside gene matches: 12. The CDR3 reads CASSPTPGLKNNEQFF. CDR3 DNA: TGTGCCAGCAGCCCTACCCCGGGACTAAAGAACAATGAGCAGTTCTTC.

This chain uses TRBV19 with TRBJ1-1; possibly TRBD1 for D (6 bases). With 4 bases removed from V and 3 bases from J, the gap between germline ends came to 18 bases. The CDR3 spans 16 residues. Germline values: CDR1 LNHDA, CDR2 SQIVND (reference sequence). In DNA form, the CDR3 reads TGTGCCAGTAGTAGACGCCCGGGGGGCGATTACACTGAAGCTTTCTTT. This encodes CASSRRPGGDYTEAFF.